Following are 3 T cell receptor beta chains from one sample sequenced in a study of T cell responses to AZD1222 COVID-19 vaccine. The method was immunoSEQ multiplex PCR; TCRdb's version includes in-frame clones alone and lacks a portion of them. In the table there are about 150,000 clones, 91% of which are singletons. The specimen comprised peripheral blood, sampled on day 0 of AZD1222 vaccination. The source of these receptors is an adult in good health.

The chain has TRBV5-1 and TRBJ1-2; possible D gene TRBD1, 5 bases. Between the trimmed V and J ends, which lost 4 bases and 3 bases, there was a span of 13 bases. The V gene's germline CDR1 is SGHRS and CDR2 YFSETQ. The CDR3 spans 14 residues. The CDR3 coding sequence is TGCGCCAGCAGCCGCGGGGACGGCTACTATGGCTACACCTTC. This gives the protein CASSRGDGYYGYTF.

The chain combines TRBV21-1 with TRBJ2-3; the listed D gene, TRBD2, was not tested against the DNA. TRBV21-1 is deemed a pseudogene. This CDR3 comprises 15 residues. The CDR3 nucleotides read TGTGCCAGCAGCAGAGATTTTCGGAGGTGGGATACGCAGTATTTT. Residues: CASSRDFRRWDTQYF.

This chain connects TRBV19 to TRBJ1-1; D is uncertain. The germline V gene encodes CDR1 LNHDA and CDR2 SQIVND (reference sequence). This CDR3 has 14 residues. V lost 6 bases, J lost 5 bases, and 16 bases lay in between. For the CDR3, the DNA is TGTGCCAGTAGCTCCTTCGTCGCAGAAACTGAAGCTTTCTTT. Its protein is CASSSFVAETEAFF. The full variable domain, with the rest looked up from reference TRBV19 and TRBJ1-1, is DGGITQSPKYLFRKEGQNVTLSCEQNLNHDAMYWYRQDPGQGLRLIYYSQIVNDFQKGDIAEGYSVSREKKESFPLTVTSAQKNPTAFYLCASSSFVAETEAFFGQGTRLTVV.